This entry is about one T cell receptor (beta chain). Its antigen remains unidentified. There are no base qualities to consult, and no much larger clone falls within one base. This specimen belongs to a study of T-cell memory formation after mild COVID-19 (dated by TCRdb to the early 2020s). Regarding the research as a whole: TCR sequence clusters from the two donors were largely donor specific. Longitudinal TCRalpha and TCRbeta repertoire sequencing tracked T-cell clones expanding and contracting after mild COVID-19 in a couple of donors. Two young, previously healthy adult volunteers, one female and one male, were included in the cohort.

The sample was run on an Illumina NovaSeq 6000. TCRalpha and TCRbeta cDNA libraries were constructed by 5'RACE with constant-segment primers, with sample barcodes and unique molecular identifiers being introduced. RNA was extracted from every sample with Trizol reagent. The libraries were amplified in two PCR steps, and the second step added a second sample barcode and Illumina TruSeq adapters. Libraries were sequenced on an Illumina NovaSeq with 2 x 150 bp paired-end reads. The source study handled its data this way. With migec v1.2.7, reads were demultiplexed and then collapsed into UMI-guided consensus sequences. Using mixcr v2.1.11, UMI consensuses were aligned to TRA and TRB V and J templates and then assembled into clonotypes. Expanded or contracted clonotypes were those called significant by both edgeR and NoisET, with noise models trained on biological replicates. For edgeR calls, the cutoffs were a false discovery rate-adjusted p below 0.01 and a log2 fold-change threshold of 1. As an exploratory analysis of dynamics, max-normalized trajectories of the 1000 most abundant clonotypes were examined with PCA combined with hierarchical clustering. Separately sequenced CD4+ and CD8+ repertoires were used to assign the CD4 or CD8 phenotype of responding clones. Using fastp trimming at Q25 and MiXCR clonotype assembly, TCRdb reanalyzed the public sequencing data and kept in-frame beta chains. Each CDR3 protein gets just one entry, which takes the most common genes and DNA from the rows behind it. What appears here as the V and J calls and clone size reflects TCRdb's work, not the paper's. The sample table contains 550,000 to 700,000 distinct CDR3 sequences; only one count was recorded for around 16% of them. The ten largest clonotypes hold approximately 8.1% of the sample.

The research as a whole found: Some responding clones were detected in pre-infection memory, suggesting pre-existing cross-reactive memory T cells joined the SARS-CoV-2 response. Contracting CD4+ clones appeared mostly in the CM and EM memory subsets, whereas CD8+ clones were enriched in EMRA. SARS-CoV-2 specificity was not confirmed for the second-wave clones peaking on day 37. The study included only two mild cases, and larger cohorts that include severe cases with pre-infection samples were judged to be necessary. Clones that contracted from day 15 to 85 showed balanced CD4/CD8 phenotypes, whereas a second wave of clones that expanded from day 15 to 37 leaned towards CD4+.

Trimming leaves V shorter by 5 bases and J shorter by 5 bases, with the junction holding 6 bases beyond the gene matches. The CDR1 and CDR2 encoded by the germline V gene (reference sequence) are SEHNR and FQNEAQ. The CDR3 runs 13 amino acids, cysteine and phenylalanine included. Only the CDR3 DNA is retained, 39 bases long and in frame from the first base. PBMCs were isolated by Ficoll-Paque density gradient centrifugation. The sequence came from an adult woman who had mild COVID-19 (a few samples of this study predate the infection). The sample titles of this study are shuffled in the database, so cell type and time point are left out; the donor was told from shared clones. The chain is made from TRBV7-9 and TRBJ2-7; 7 of the junction bases match TRBD1. The sample was PBMCs or a T cell subset sorted from them (not recorded which). The nucleotide sequence reads as follows: TGTGCCAGCAGCCCGACAGGGATCAACGAGCAGTACTTC. This translates into CASSPTGINEQYF.